In its sample, the clone carrying this T cell receptor (beta chain) was seen a few times. This record belongs to a study of identical twins. From the 5' RACE reads, TCRdb called clonotypes with MiXCR, one entry per CDR3 protein. The data hold 700,000 or so distinct CDR3 sequences, with under 9% observed a single time. These data were also reused for a study on yellow fever vaccine responses in identical twins.

The sequenced sample consisted of PBMCs. This receptor was taken from a woman aged 18-30 years in good health.

CDR3 sequence: CASSPRGLNTEAFF. Written as DNA, the CDR3 is TGTGCCAGCTCACCACGGGGGTTGAACACTGAAGCTTTCTTT. The chain couples TRBV18 to TRBJ1-1; D might be TRBD1 (5 bases). Germline V lookup: CDR1 KGHSH, CDR2 LQKENI. The ends were cut back, 1 base at V and 0 bases at J, with 6 bases in the middle. The CDR3 consists of 14 residues.